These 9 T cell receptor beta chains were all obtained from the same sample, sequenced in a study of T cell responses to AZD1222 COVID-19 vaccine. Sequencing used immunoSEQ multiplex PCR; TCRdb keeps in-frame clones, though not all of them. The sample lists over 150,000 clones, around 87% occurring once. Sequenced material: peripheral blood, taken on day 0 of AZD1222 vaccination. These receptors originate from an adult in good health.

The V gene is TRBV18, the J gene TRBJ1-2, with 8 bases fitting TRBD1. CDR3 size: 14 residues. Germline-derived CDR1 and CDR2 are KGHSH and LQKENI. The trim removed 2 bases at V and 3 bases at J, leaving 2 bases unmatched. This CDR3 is CASSPADRDYGYTF. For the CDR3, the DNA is TGTGCCAGCTCACCAGCGGACAGGGACTATGGCTACACCTTC. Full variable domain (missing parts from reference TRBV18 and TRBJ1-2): NAGVMQNPRHLVRRRGQEARLRCSPMKGHSHVYWYRQLPEEGLKFMVYLQKENIIDESGMPKERFSAEFPKEGPSILRIQQVVRGDSAAYFCASSPADRDYGYTFGSGTRLTVV.

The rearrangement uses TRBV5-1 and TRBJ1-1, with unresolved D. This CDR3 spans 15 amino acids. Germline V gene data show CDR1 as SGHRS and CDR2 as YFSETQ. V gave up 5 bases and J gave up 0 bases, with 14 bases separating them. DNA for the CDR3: TGCGCCAGCAGACCTGGGGATTCCATGAACACTGAAGCTTTCTTT. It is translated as CASRPGDSMNTEAFF.

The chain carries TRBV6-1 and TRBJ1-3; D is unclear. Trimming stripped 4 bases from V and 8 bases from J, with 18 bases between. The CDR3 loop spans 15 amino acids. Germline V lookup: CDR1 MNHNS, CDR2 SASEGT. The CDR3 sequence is CASSAFGGSGDTIYF. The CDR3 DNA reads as TGTGCCAGCAGTGCCTTCGGCGGTTCTGGTGACACCATATATTTT.

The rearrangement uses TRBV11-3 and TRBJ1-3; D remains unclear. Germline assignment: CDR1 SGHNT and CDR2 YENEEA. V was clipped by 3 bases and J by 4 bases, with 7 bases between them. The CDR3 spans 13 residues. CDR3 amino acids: CASSFGFGNTIYF. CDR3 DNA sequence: TGTGCCAGCAGCTTCGGATTCGGAAACACCATATATTTT.

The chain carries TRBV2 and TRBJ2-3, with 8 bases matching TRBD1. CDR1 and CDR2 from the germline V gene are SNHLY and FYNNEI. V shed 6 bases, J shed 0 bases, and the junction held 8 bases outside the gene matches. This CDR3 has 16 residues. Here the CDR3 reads CASSRPRTGSTDTQYF. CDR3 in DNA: TGTGCCAGCAGCAGACCCAGGACAGGGAGCACAGATACGCAGTATTTT.

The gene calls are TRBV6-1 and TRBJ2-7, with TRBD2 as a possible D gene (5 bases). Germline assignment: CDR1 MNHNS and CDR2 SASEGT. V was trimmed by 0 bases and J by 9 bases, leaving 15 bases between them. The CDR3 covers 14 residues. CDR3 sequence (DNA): TGTGCCAGCAGTGAAGCGGGTTCAGGCGCGGGGCAGTACTTC. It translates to CASSEAGSGAGQYF.

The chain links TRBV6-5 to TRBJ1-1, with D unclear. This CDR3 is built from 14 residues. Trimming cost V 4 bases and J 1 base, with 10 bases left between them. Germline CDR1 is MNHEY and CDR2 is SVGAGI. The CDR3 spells CASSSLAGNTEAFF. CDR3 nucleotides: TGTGCCAGCAGTTCCCTAGCGGGGAACACTGAAGCTTTCTTT.

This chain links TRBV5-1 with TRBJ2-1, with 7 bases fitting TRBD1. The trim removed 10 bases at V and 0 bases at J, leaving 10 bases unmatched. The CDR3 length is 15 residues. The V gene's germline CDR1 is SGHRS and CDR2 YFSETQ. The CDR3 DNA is TGCGCCTCCGATAGGGGGCCAAGCTCCTACAATGAGCAGTTCTTC. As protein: CASDRGPSSYNEQFF.

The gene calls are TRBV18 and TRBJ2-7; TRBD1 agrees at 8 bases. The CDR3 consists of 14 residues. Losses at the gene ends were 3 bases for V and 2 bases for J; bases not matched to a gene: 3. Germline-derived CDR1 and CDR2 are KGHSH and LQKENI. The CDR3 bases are TGTGCCAGCTCACCTTCAGGGGGCCCCTACGAGCAGTACTTC. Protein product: CASSPSGGPYEQYF. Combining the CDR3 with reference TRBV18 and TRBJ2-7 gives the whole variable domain NAGVMQNPRHLVRRRGQEARLRCSPMKGHSHVYWYRQLPEEGLKFMVYLQKENIIDESGMPKERFSAEFPKEGPSILRIQQVVRGDSAAYFCASSPSGGPYEQYFGPGTRLTVT.